This T cell receptor beta chain was found in a study of immune cell composition in non-small cell lung cancer. Study results and caveats: No significant correlation existed between pack-years smoked and tumour clonality. Squamous lung tumours showed higher top 10 clone scores and clonality than adenocarcinomas. Clones >0.5% enriched in tumour were rarer in adenocarcinoma (roughly 35%) than squamous (approximately 80%).

The CDR3 loop spans 14 amino acids. The V gene's germline CDR1 is SEHNR and CDR2 FQNEAQ (reference sequence). The V segment lost 3 bases and the J segment 1 base; nucleotides outside the gene matches: 1. This clone was detected once. Its antigen is not known. DNA was extracted from unsorted cell suspensions stored frozen. The table came from immunoSEQ multiplex PCR; TCRdb's copy has only in-frame clones and leaves some out. The table records around 990 clones, roughly 78% of them present only once. The J gene is TRBJ2-3, the V gene TRBV7-9; 7 nucleotides align to TRBD1. This sequence was found in a human donor with non-small cell lung cancer. Sequencing was carried out using lung tumor tissue. The CDR3 DNA follows: TGTGCCAGCAGCTTGCAGGGGGGCACAGATACGCAGTATTTT. Translation: CASSLQGGTDTQYF.